This is a list of T cell receptor beta chains from one sample in a study of regulatory T cells in long-lasting Graves disease. TCRdb ran MiXCR on the multiplex PCR reads and lists one entry per CDR3 protein. The table shows about 470,000 distinct CDR3 sequences, with more than 20% occurring only once. Here the sequenced sample was peripheral blood mononuclear cells (PBMCs), taken when the disease was refractory, from a patient treated with antithyroid drugs. The receptor set was obtained from a female donor with Graves disease. The conserved cysteine and the conserved F or W are not part of the CDR3 here.

j_gene: TRBJ2-7; v_gene: TRBV2; CDR3aa: ASSVGGAYGEQY
j_gene: TRBJ2-4; v_gene: TRBV7-2; CDR3aa: ASSPNSGTGVQY
j_gene: TRBJ2-7; v_gene: TRBV6-6; CDR3aa: ASSYSIGTSVYEQY
j_gene: TRBJ2-7; v_gene: TRBV4-1; CDR3aa: ASSDYAVTGGGEQY
j_gene: TRBJ2-2; v_gene: TRBV29-1; CDR3aa: SVERPGGNTGELF
j_gene: TRBJ2-5; v_gene: TRBV5-1; CDR3aa: ASSSRTGTQY
j_gene: TRBJ2-4; v_gene: TRBV10-2; CDR3aa: ASSPSGSAKNIQY
j_gene: TRBJ2-4; v_gene: TRBV11-2; CDR3aa: ASSFRLAVIGAKNIQY
j_gene: TRBJ2-7; v_gene: TRBV20-1; CDR3aa: SARRGLALSYEQY
j_gene: TRBJ1-1; v_gene: TRBV7-9; CDR3aa: ASSLQGANTEAF
j_gene: TRBJ2-5; v_gene: TRBV7-8; CDR3aa: ASSNQGLETQY
j_gene: TRBJ2-7; v_gene: TRBV29-1; CDR3aa: SVESENEQY
j_gene: TRBJ1-1; v_gene: TRBV29-1; CDR3aa: SATVGSAF
j_gene: TRBJ2-7; v_gene: TRBV7-9; CDR3aa: ASSFRPGAYEQY
j_gene: TRBJ1-1; v_gene: TRBV5-1; CDR3aa: ASSPEPEAF
j_gene: TRBJ1-5; v_gene: TRBV30; CDR3aa: AWSVGGAQGVNQPQH
j_gene: TRBJ2-7; v_gene: TRBV27; CDR3aa: ASALGHPYEQY
j_gene: TRBJ2-2; v_gene: TRBV30; CDR3aa: AWSGGGTGELF
j_gene: TRBJ1-6; v_gene: TRBV29-1; CDR3aa: SAGYPNSPLH
j_gene: TRBJ2-5; v_gene: TRBV6-1; CDR3aa: ASSEVLRGETQY
j_gene: TRBJ1-5; v_gene: TRBV15; CDR3aa: ATSRDSFGQPQH
j_gene: TRBJ2-7; v_gene: TRBV7-6; CDR3aa: ASSSAPKGSRSSYEQY
j_gene: TRBJ2-7; v_gene: TRBV7-2; CDR3aa: ASSFSSGRAYEQY
j_gene: TRBJ2-3; v_gene: TRBV5-1; CDR3aa: ASSRFLGQPSTDTQY
j_gene: TRBJ2-7; v_gene: TRBV11-2; CDR3aa: ASSNQVAGGYEQY
j_gene: TRBJ2-7; v_gene: TRBV7-9; CDR3aa: ASRGTSGRTPFEQY
j_gene: TRBJ1-2; v_gene: TRBV29-1; CDR3aa: STDNPGEHYGYT
j_gene: TRBJ2-5; v_gene: TRBV5-4; CDR3aa: ASSSAGYQEETQY
j_gene: TRBJ1-5; v_gene: TRBV7-2; CDR3aa: ASRHGGDYSNQPQH
j_gene: TRBJ2-5; v_gene: TRBV27; CDR3aa: ASSPIRLAGVVETQY
j_gene: TRBJ1-2; v_gene: TRBV28; CDR3aa: ASSSEVLGGYT
j_gene: TRBJ2-4; v_gene: TRBV10-1; CDR3aa: ASSESATGLKNIQY
j_gene: TRBJ2-2; v_gene: TRBV14; CDR3aa: ASSQWSGIVTGELF
j_gene: TRBJ1-3; v_gene: TRBV30; CDR3aa: AWGDTSSGNTIY
j_gene: TRBJ2-7; v_gene: TRBV12-3/TRBV12-4; CDR3aa: ASSLIQGNEQY
j_gene: TRBJ2-6; v_gene: TRBV6-1; CDR3aa: ASTTKRQGTHSGANVLT
j_gene: TRBJ2-5; v_gene: TRBV20-1; CDR3aa: SARDLMYQETQY
j_gene: TRBJ2-7; v_gene: TRBV29-1; CDR3aa: SAVIERTSGRGEQY
j_gene: TRBJ1-5; v_gene: TRBV12-3/TRBV12-4; CDR3aa: ASSHDRDNQPQH
j_gene: TRBJ2-5; v_gene: TRBV27; CDR3aa: ASRPLGTQETQY
j_gene: TRBJ1-6; v_gene: TRBV15; CDR3aa: ATSRGRTYDNSPLH
j_gene: TRBJ1-6; v_gene: TRBV6-2/TRBV6-3; CDR3aa: ASSYVGQGVRSPLH